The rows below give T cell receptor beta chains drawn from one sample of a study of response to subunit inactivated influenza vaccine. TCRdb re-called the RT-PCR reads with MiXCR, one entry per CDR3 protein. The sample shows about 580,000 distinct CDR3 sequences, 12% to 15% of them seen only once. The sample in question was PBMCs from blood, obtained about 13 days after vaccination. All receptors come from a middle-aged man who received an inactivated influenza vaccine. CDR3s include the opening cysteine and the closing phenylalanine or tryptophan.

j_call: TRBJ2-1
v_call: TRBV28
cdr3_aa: CASRTSGGVNEQFF

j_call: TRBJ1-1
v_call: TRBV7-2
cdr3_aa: CASSITGGTNTEAFF

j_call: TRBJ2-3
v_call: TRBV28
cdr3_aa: CASGPGGGVPDTQYF

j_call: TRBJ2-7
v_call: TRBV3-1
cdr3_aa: CASSQDPTGTGGTYEQYF

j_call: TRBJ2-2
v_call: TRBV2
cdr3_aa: CASRLQGWTGELFF

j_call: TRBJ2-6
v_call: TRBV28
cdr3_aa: CASLLSGANVLTF

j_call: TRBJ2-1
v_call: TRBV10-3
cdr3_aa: CAISEVAGGPYNEQFF

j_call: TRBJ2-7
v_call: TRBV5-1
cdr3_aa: CASRVDSYEQYF

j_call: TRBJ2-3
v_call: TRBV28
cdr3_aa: CASSILGILNGGTDTQYF

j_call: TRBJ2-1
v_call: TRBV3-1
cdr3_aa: CASSQDIWGNEQFF

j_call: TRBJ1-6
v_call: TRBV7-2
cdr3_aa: CASSLGGLNSPLHF

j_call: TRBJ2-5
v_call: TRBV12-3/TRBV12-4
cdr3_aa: CASSSHGETQYF

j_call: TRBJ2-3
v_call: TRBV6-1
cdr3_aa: CASRGPSASGGYPTDTQYF

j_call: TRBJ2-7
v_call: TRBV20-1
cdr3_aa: CSARDRRTLYF

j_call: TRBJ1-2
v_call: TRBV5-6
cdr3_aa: CASSLGQGRPVYGYTF

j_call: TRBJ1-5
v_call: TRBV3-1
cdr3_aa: CASSQTGGNQPQHF

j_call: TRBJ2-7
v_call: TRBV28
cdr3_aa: CASSVLGAVPYEQYF

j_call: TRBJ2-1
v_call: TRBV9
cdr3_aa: CASSVEWRAGEQFF

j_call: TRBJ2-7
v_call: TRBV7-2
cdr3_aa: CARRYSGDYSYEQYF

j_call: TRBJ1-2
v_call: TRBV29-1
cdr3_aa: CSVDRSNYGYTF

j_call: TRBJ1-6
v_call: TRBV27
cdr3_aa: CASSIGQNADNSPLHF

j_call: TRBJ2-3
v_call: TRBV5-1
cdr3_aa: CASSLRTSGGSADTQYF

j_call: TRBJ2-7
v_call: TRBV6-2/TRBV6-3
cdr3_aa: CASSRAGRGEQYF

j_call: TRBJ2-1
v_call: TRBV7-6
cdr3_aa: CASSHGTSGLNEQFF

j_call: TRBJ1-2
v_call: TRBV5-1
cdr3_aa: CASSRTGDHSPFYGYTF

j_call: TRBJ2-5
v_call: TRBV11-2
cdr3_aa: CASSPYPLTGGTETQYF

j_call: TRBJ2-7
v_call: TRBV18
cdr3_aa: CASSPTGTGAGEQYF

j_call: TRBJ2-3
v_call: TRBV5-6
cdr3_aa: CASRHRPDTQYF

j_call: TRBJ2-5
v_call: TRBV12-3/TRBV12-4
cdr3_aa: CASSGRTSGETQYF

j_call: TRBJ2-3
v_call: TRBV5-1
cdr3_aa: CASSVRTPGRTSTDTQYF

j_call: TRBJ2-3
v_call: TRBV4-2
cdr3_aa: CASSQDQISTDTQYF

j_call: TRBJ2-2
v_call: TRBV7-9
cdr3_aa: CASLAFTGELFF

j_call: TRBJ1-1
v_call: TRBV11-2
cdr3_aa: CASSSSWGPEAFF

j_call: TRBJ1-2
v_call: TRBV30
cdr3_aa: CAWSRGRGNYGYTF

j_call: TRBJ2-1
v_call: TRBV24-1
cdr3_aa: CATSDHRDLLNEQFF

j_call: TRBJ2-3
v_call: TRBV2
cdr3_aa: CASAGLLAETDTQYF